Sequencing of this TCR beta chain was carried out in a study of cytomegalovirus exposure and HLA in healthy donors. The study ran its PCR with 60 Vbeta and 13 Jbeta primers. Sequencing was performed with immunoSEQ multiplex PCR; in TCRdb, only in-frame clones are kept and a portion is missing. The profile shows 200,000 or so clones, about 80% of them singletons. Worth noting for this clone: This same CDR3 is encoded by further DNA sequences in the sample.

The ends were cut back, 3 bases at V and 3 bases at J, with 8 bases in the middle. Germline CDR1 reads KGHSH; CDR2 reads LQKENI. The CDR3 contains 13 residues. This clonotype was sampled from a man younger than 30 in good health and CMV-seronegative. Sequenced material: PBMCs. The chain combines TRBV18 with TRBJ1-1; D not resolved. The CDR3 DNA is TGTGCCAGCTCACCCCGGGGTGACACTGAAGCTTTCTTT. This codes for CASSPRGDTEAFF.